This TCR beta chain emerged from a study of blood T cells in healthy people across ages. About the study: In model experiments, template switching was able to capture about one barcoded beta molecule for every two T cells that were present.

The CDR3 is made up of 14 amino acids. With 5 bases clipped from V and 7 bases from J, the junction kept 6 bases outside the gene matches. In germline, CDR1 is SGHAT, CDR2 FQNNGV. Donors were healthy Caucasian individuals from Russia aged roughly 6 to 100. Per-sample yields of isolated PBMCs were at least 6 million. The use of a sample-barcoded 5' primer and a J-beta primer mix characterized a second PCR of roughly 7 to 11 cycles. A tag from a template-switch adaptor with 12 random nucleotides marked each cDNA molecule. TCRdb re-analysed the 5' RACE reads in MiXCR, keeping a single row per CDR3 protein. The table lists about 670,000 distinct CDR3 sequences, under 65% of them singletons.

The material sequenced was blood. This receptor was obtained from a woman older than 75 in good health. The rearrangement joins TRBV11-2 to TRBJ2-3, with 10 nucleotides matching TRBD2. CDR3 DNA: TGTGCCAGCAGCCCCAGCGGGGGGGCAAATACGCAGTATTTT. It encodes CASSPSGGANTQYF.